This passage covers 15 T cell receptor beta chains from one sample sequenced in a study of Ad26.COV2.S vaccination and SARS-CoV-2 variants (dated by TCRdb to the early 2020s). The library was generated by the immunoSEQ multiplex PCR assay. TCRdb stores this immuneACCESS table with in-frame sequences only. Part of the clones is absent; in the studies checked, under half of the shortfall reflects unresolved V genes, and no reason is known for the rest. The sample has 440,000 or so clones on record, roughly 90% of them singletons. The ten largest clones capture more than 1.5% of the sample. The treatment or condition label corresponds to: roughly 19 received Ad26.COV2.S at low or high dose, single or two shots; about five received placebo; per-sample allocation not given. Repertoires of vaccine and placebo recipients were sequenced from samples taken on day 63 after the first injection. The sample in question was peripheral blood, obtained in a trial of Ad26.COV2.S vaccine versus placebo. All receptors come from a person between 18 and 65 years old who received the Ad26.COV2.S COVID-19 vaccine or a placebo.

V is TRBV7-2 and J is TRBJ1-1; D is perhaps TRBD1 (6 bases). The CDR3 is 13 amino acids. CDR1 SGHTA and CDR2 FQGNSA come from the germline V gene. Trimming left V 8 bases short and J 4 bases short, with 14 bases between. The CDR3 loop is CASGQGGFTEAFF. CDR3 DNA sequence: TGTGCCAGCGGACAAGGGGGGTTCACTGAAGCTTTCTTT.

This rearrangement joins TRBV5-6 to TRBJ1-4, with 8 nucleotides matching TRBD1. Germline V gene data show CDR1 as SGHDT and CDR2 as YYEEEE. Trimming at V came to 1 base and at J to 0 bases, leaving 5 bases not matched to a gene. The CDR3 extends over 17 amino acids. CDR3 region: CASSLSDRVATNEKLFF. CDR3 DNA: TGTGCCAGCAGCTTGTCGGACAGGGTTGCAACTAATGAAAAACTGTTTTTT.

The chain joins TRBV11-2 to TRBJ1-4; TRBD1 matches 8 bases. The CDR3 sequence is 16 residues long. Looked up from germline, CDR1 is SGHAT and CDR2 is FQNNGV. V shed 5 bases, J shed 3 bases, and the junction held 8 bases outside the gene matches. CDR3 in amino acids: CASSANRGTPNEKLFF. CDR3 DNA sequence: TGTGCCAGCAGCGCAAACAGGGGGACCCCTAATGAAAAACTGTTTTTT.

The rearrangement links TRBV3-1 (or the pseudogene TRBV3-2) to TRBJ1-2; 9 nucleotides agree with TRBD1. CDR3 size: 14 residues. V shed 3 bases and J 7 bases; nucleotides not matched to a gene: 6. Per germline, CDR1 LGHDT and CDR2 YNNKEL (reference sequence). The chain's CDR3 is CASSQKDRGFGYTF. CDR3 in DNA: TGTGCCAGCAGCCAGAAGGACAGGGGATTTGGCTACACCTTC.

The chain joins TRBV3-1 (or the pseudogene TRBV3-2) to TRBJ1-2, with D perhaps matching TRBD1 (5 bases). V shed 3 bases and J shed 4 bases, with 15 bases lying between them. The CDR3 length is 15 residues. Germline CDR1 is LGHDT and CDR2 is YNNKEL (reference sequence). The CDR3 DNA reads TGTGCCAGCAGCCAGGTCGACAGTCCATTCTATGGCTACACCTTC. Translated: CASSQVDSPFYGYTF.

The rearrangement joins TRBV27 to TRBJ1-2; the match to TRBD1 covers 7 bases. V dropped 0 bases and J dropped 7; count of bases not matched to a gene: 14. Germline values: CDR1 MNHEY, CDR2 SMNVEV (reference sequence). The CDR3 spans 17 residues. The CDR3 bases are TGTGCCAGCAGTTTATCGTTGGAAGCAGGGGGGAGCTTTGGCTACACCTTC. Translated: CASSLSLEAGGSFGYTF.

The J gene is TRBJ2-2, the V gene TRBV11-2; D is unresolved. Between the trimmed V and J ends, which lost 8 bases and 6 bases, there was a span of 13 bases. This CDR3 has 13 amino acids. The germline CDR1 and CDR2 sequences are SGHAT and FQNNGV. CDR3 nucleotide sequence: TGTGCCAGCGGAAAACAGAGATCCGGGGAGCTGTTTTTT. This sequence encodes CASGKQRSGELFF.

This sequence joins TRBV30 and TRBJ2-3, with D possibly being TRBD1 (6 bases). The V end lost 3 bases, the J end lost 2 bases, and 9 bases lay between the germline ends. The germline gives CDR1 GTSNPN, CDR2 SVGIG (reference sequence). CDR3 length equals 13 residues. The CDR3 nucleotides are TGTGCCTGGAGGCAGGGGAACACAGATACGCAGTATTTT. This encodes CAWRQGNTDTQYF.

V usage is TRBV7-2 and J usage is TRBJ2-6, with 11 bases aligning to TRBD2. Trimming cost V 2 bases and J 0 bases; bases outside gene matches: 0. The CDR3 extends over 17 amino acids. CDR1 is SGHTA and CDR2 is FQGNSA in the germline V gene. CDR3 amino acids: CASSLLAGGSGANVLTF. The CDR3 DNA follows: TGTGCCAGCAGCTTACTAGCGGGGGGCTCTGGGGCCAACGTCCTGACTTTC.

This clone was picked up one time. The V and J genes are TRBV12-3 or TRBV12-4 and TRBJ2-1; D call uncertain. Trimming removed 10 bases at V and 5 bases at J, with 15 bases between. The CDR3 runs 13 residues. This CDR3 is CAILPSVNNEQFF. The CDR3 coding sequence is TGTGCCATCCTCCCGAGCGTGAACAATGAGCAGTTCTTC.

The rearrangement uses TRBV4-3 and TRBJ2-5, with a possible D match to TRBD2 (7 bases). Per germline, CDR1 LGHNA and CDR2 YSLEER. Trimming took 4 bases from V and 4 from J, leaving 22 bases between them. This CDR3 spans 17 amino acids. CDR3 sequence reads: CASSPWPGGALGETQYF. CDR3 nucleotides: TGCGCCAGCAGCCCTTGGCCGGGGGGCGCGCTCGGAGAGACCCAGTACTTC.

This chain uses TRBV4-3 with TRBJ1-1, with D hard to call. CDR1 and CDR2 from the germline V gene are LGHNA and YSLEER. The CDR3 length is 14 residues. Trimming shortened V by 5 bases and J by 1 base, and 11 bases separated the two germline ends. CDR3 sequence: CASSLRHTNTEAFF. CDR3 nucleotides: TGCGCCAGCAGCTTACGACACACGAACACTGAAGCTTTCTTT.

The chain employs TRBV4-1 and TRBJ2-2, with 11 positions matching TRBD2. V lost 4 bases and J lost 5; bases outside the gene matches: 6. Germline V gives CDR1 MGHRA, CDR2 YSYEKL. The CDR3 has 16 amino acids. The CDR3 region has the DNA TGCGCCAGCAGCCCCGGACTAGCGGGCCGAACCGGGGAGCTGTTTTTT. This translates into CASSPGLAGRTGELFF.

This chain connects TRBV19 to TRBJ1-4, with 7 bases matching TRBD1. This CDR3 spans 12 amino acids. After removal of 5 bases from V and 13 bases from J, the junction contained 7 bases not matched to a gene. Germline CDR1 is LNHDA and CDR2 is SQIVND (reference sequence). As DNA, the CDR3 is TGTGCCAGTAGTGCTTACAGGGGAAGACTGTTTTTT. Amino acids: CASSAYRGRLFF.

V is TRBV27 and J is TRBJ1-2; no firm D call. V lost 0 bases, J lost 4 bases, and 6 bases lay in between. This CDR3 contains 13 residues. Germline loops: CDR1 MNHEY, CDR2 SMNVEV (reference sequence). DNA of the CDR3: TGTGCCAGCAGTTTATCGCCAGTCTATGGCTACACCTTC. Translation: CASSLSPVYGYTF.